Described below is a single T cell receptor (beta chain) sequence and its context. These data are taken from a study of blood T cell repertoires in COVID-19. Study-wide background: The samples span acute and convalescent COVID-19 from the United States, Italy and Spain.

This CDR3 has 18 residues. The V gene's germline CDR1 is MDHEN and CDR2 SYDVKM. The junction had 7 bases not matched to a gene; V was cut back by 2 bases and J by 0 bases. As processed by the authors: Amplification of reference gene primers provided the estimated nucleated cell counts. The method was immunoSEQ multiplex PCR; TCRdb's version includes in-frame clones alone and lacks a portion of them. V and J calls and clone size are as listed in that table; D and trimming were resolved from the DNA. The table records fewer than 150,000 clones, roughly 84% of them present only once. This sequence joins TRBV28 and TRBJ2-4, with 10 bases matching TRBD2. The source of this sequence is a woman in her 70s who had recovered from COVID-19. The sequenced material came from peripheral blood. The CDR3 nucleotides read TGTGCCAGCAGTTTACCCGGGACTAGCGTGGTAGCCAAAAACATTCAGTACTTC. Amino acid sequence: CASSLPGTSVVAKNIQYF.